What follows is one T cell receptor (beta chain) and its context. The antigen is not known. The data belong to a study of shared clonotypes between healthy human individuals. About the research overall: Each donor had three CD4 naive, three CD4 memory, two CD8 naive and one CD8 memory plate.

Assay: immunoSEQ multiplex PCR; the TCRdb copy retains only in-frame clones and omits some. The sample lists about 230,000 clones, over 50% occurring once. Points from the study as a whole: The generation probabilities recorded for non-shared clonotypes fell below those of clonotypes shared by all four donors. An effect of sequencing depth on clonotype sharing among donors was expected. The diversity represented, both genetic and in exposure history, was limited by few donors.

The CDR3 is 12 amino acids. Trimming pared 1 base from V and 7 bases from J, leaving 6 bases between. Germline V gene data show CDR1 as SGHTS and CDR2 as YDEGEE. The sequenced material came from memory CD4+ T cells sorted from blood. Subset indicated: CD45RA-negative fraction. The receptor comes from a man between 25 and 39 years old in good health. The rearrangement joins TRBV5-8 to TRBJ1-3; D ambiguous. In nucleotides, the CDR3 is TGTGCCAGCAGCTTGCCGCATAACACCATATATTTT. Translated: CASSLPHNTIYF.